The rows below give T cell receptor beta chains drawn from one sample of a study of T cell repertoires in cytomegalovirus infection. MiXCR was run by TCRdb on the reads, yielding one entry per CDR3 protein. The sample has some 920,000 distinct CDR3 sequences, less than 35% seen once; the top ten hold over 12%. Their specific antigens are unknown. Sequences were derived from cultured CD8+ T cells from PBMCs, sampled from culture after CMV antigen stimulation. These receptors originate from a human donor in good health (CMV status not recorded). Some clones in this sample may be carry-over from other donors' samples. The CDR3 runs from the conserved cysteine through the conserved F or W. D genes are given only for firm matches. Clone size is given for some rows only: seen once, a few or many times, or a class if the clone is expanded.

clone size	V gene	D gene	CDR3 length	J gene	CDR3 DNA	CDR3 protein
NA	TRBV11-1	TRBD1	17	TRBJ2-1	TGTGCCAGCAGCTGGACAGGGCAAAAAAGCTCCTACAATGAGCAGTTCTTC	CASSWTGQKSSYNEQFF
NA	TRBV19	NA	16	TRBJ2-1	TGTGCCAGTAGTAAGGAGAGGAGGGGACCCTACAATGAGCAGTTCTTC	CASSKERRGPYNEQFF
NA	TRBV19	NA	14	TRBJ2-3	TGTGCCAGTAGTATGTGGACAGTCACAGATACGCAGTATTTT	CASSMWTVTDTQYF
many	TRBV7-6	TRBD1	16	TRBJ1-1	TGTGCCAGCAGCTTAGGTACAGGGGGCATCGGGACTGAAGCTTTCTTT	CASSLGTGGIGTEAFF
NA	TRBV7-2	NA	12	TRBJ2-7	TGTGCCAGCAGCGTAGTAGGGTGGGAGCAGTACTTC	CASSVVGWEQYF
few	TRBV6-2/TRBV6-3	TRBD2	16	TRBJ2-1	TGTGCCAGCAGTTACGTACTAGCGGGCCGTTACAATGAGCAGTTCTTC	CASSYVLAGRYNEQFF
few	TRBV10-3	TRBD1	13	TRBJ1-1	TGTGCCATCAGGGACAGGGTGAACACTGAAGCTTTCTTT	CAIRDRVNTEAFF
few	TRBV14	NA	15	TRBJ1-6	TGTGCCAGCAGCCAACAGGGGTCTAAGAATTCACCCCTCCACTTT	CASSQQGSKNSPLHF
NA	TRBV6-5	NA	14	TRBJ1-3	TGTGCCAGCACCCCCGGGACGTATGGAAACACCATATATTTT	CASTPGTYGNTIYF
many	TRBV7-6	NA	15	TRBJ2-2	TGTGCCAGCAGCCCAAGTGGGGCAGACACCGGGGAGCTGTTTTTT	CASSPSGADTGELFF
NA	TRBV4-1	NA	14	TRBJ1-6	TGCGCCAGCAGCCAAGATGTACGGGATTCACCCCTCCACTTT	CASSQDVRDSPLHF
few	TRBV20-1	TRBD1	11	TRBJ2-1	TGCAGTGCTAGTTCCGGGACAGGGCGGTTCTTC	CSASSGTGRFF
many	TRBV12-3/TRBV12-4	TRBD2	15	TRBJ2-7	TGTGCCAGCAGTTTGGGGACTAGCGTATCGGGCGAGCAGTACTTC	CASSLGTSVSGEQYF
NA	TRBV27	TRBD2	20	TRBJ2-3	TGTGCCAGCACGCCAACAGGGGAAAGGCCCGGGACTAGCGAGGCAGATACGCAGTATTTT	CASTPTGERPGTSEADTQYF
many	TRBV28	NA	14	TRBJ2-1	TGTGCCAGCAGTTTGGAGGCAACCTACAATGAGCAGTTCTTC	CASSLEATYNEQFF
NA	TRBV10-3	TRBD1	13	TRBJ2-1	TGTGCCATCAGTGCGGACAGGGTCAATGAGCAGTTCTTC	CAISADRVNEQFF
few	TRBV6-6	NA	13	TRBJ1-1	TGTGCCAGTGGTGGGGGTACCGACACTGAAGCTTTCTTT	CASGGGTDTEAFF
NA	TRBV6-2/TRBV6-3	NA	17	TRBJ1-2	TGTGCCAGCTCCCTCGACCGGGACCCTAAGACGGGCTATGGCTACACCTTC	CASSLDRDPKTGYGYTF
few	TRBV27	NA	16	TRBJ2-1	TGTGCCAGCAGCCAATTGGGGCGGAGCTCCTACAATGAGCAGTTCTTC	CASSQLGRSSYNEQFF
many	TRBV7-9	NA	17	TRBJ2-1	TGTGCCAGCAGCTTACAGGGGGGGGCAGGGTCCTACAATGAGCAGTTCTTC	CASSLQGGAGSYNEQFF
many	TRBV7-6	NA	16	TRBJ2-7	TGTGCCAGCAGCTTAGGGGGCGTCATTCGGGCCGACGAGCAGTACTTC	CASSLGGVIRADEQYF
NA	TRBV24-1	TRBD2	15	TRBJ2-1	TGTGCCACCAGCTCTAGCGGGGGCTCCTACAATGAGCAGTTCTTC	CATSSSGGSYNEQFF
NA	TRBV6-6	NA	15	TRBJ1-2	TGTGCCAGCAGTTACTCGAGCGACACACGCTATGGCTACACCTTC	CASSYSSDTRYGYTF
few	TRBV7-9	NA	14	TRBJ2-1	TGTGCCAGCAGCTCCGAGGGAGTTACCAATGAGCAGTTCTTC	CASSSEGVTNEQFF
NA	TRBV7-9	TRBD1	18	TRBJ1-1	TGTGCCAGCAGCGGGGAAGGACAGGGGACCAAGTTTAACACTGAAGCTTTCTTT	CASSGEGQGTKFNTEAFF
few	TRBV27	TRBD2	15	TRBJ2-5	TGTGCAGCCAGCCCTAAAATGGGACTAGGAGAGACCCAGTACTTC	CAASPKMGLGETQYF
NA	TRBV11-2	NA	13	TRBJ2-3	TGTGCCAGCAGCTCCATTTTAGAGGATACGCAGTATTTT	CASSSILEDTQYF
many	TRBV7-6	TRBD2	15	TRBJ2-1	TGTGCCAGCAGCCAGCGGGGGACCCCCTACAATGAGCAGTTCTTC	CASSQRGTPYNEQFF
NA	TRBV12-3/TRBV12-4	NA	14	TRBJ2-1	TGTGCCAGCAGTTTAGAGGGCCTGGCCGATGAGCAGTTCTTC	CASSLEGLADEQFF
many	TRBV7-9	TRBD1	16	TRBJ2-3	TGTGCCAGCAGCGCCCCGACAGGGCCCAAAACAGATACGCAGTATTTT	CASSAPTGPKTDTQYF
NA	TRBV10-3	TRBD1	18	TRBJ2-6	TGTGCCATCACCCAAACTGGGGACAGGGGCTCTGGGGCCAACGTCCTGACTTTC	CAITQTGDRGSGANVLTF
many	TRBV7-2	TRBD1	16	TRBJ2-1	TGTGCCAGCAGCTCCCGACAGGGCATCTCCTACAATGAGCAGTTCTTC	CASSSRQGISYNEQFF
NA	TRBV5-6	NA	13	TRBJ1-1	TGTGCCAGCATCCCGCGGGCTAACACTGAAGCTTTCTTT	CASIPRANTEAFF
NA	TRBV19	NA	14	TRBJ2-6	TGTGCCAGTGGGCCGGGCCCTGGGGCCAACGTCCTGACTTTC	CASGPGPGANVLTF
few	TRBV6-5	TRBD2	16	TRBJ2-1	TGTGCCAGCAGTTACCCGGGACTAGCGGGTATGGATGAGCAGTTCTTC	CASSYPGLAGMDEQFF
few	TRBV12-3/TRBV12-4	NA	13	TRBJ2-5	TGTGCCAGCAGTCCAACAACCCACGAGACCCAGTACTTC	CASSPTTHETQYF
few	TRBV6-5	NA	14	TRBJ2-5	TGTGCCAGCAGTTACTCGCCGACAGAAGAGACCCAGTACTTC	CASSYSPTEETQYF
NA	TRBV4-3	NA	17	TRBJ1-6	TGCGCCAGCAGCCAGTCTACCCCCAACTCCTATAATTCACCCCTCCACTTT	CASSQSTPNSYNSPLHF
few	TRBV12-3/TRBV12-4	NA	13	TRBJ2-3	TGTGCCAGCAGTTTGATCGGTAGCGATACGCAGTATTTT	CASSLIGSDTQYF
NA	TRBV6-1	NA	15	TRBJ1-6	TGTGCCAGCAGTGCGGTGGGGGATTTGGATTCACCCCTCCACTTT	CASSAVGDLDSPLHF
NA	TRBV20-1	NA	14	TRBJ2-7	TGCAGTGCTAGAGATAGCACCTCTTCCTACGAGCAGTACTTC	CSARDSTSSYEQYF
many	TRBV4-3	TRBD1	15	TRBJ1-4	TGCGCCAGCAGCCAAGATCAGGGGGAGGATGAAAAACTGTTTTTT	CASSQDQGEDEKLFF
many	TRBV12-3/TRBV12-4	NA	17	TRBJ2-2	TGTGCCAGCATCTTAGTTGGGAGAGGTACGAACACCGGGGAGCTGTTTTTT	CASILVGRGTNTGELFF
once	TRBV19	NA	12	TRBJ2-7	TGTGCCAGTAGTATTGGGGGGACTGCGCAGTACTTC	CASSIGGTAQYF
NA	TRBV20-1	NA	14	TRBJ1-1	TGCAGTGCTAAGGAGGGCCTTGCGAACACTGAAGCTTTCTTT	CSAKEGLANTEAFF
NA	TRBV7-8	TRBD2	18	TRBJ2-1	TGTGCCAGCAGCCAGGGACTAGCGGGGGCCATACCCTACAATGAGCAGTTCTTC	CASSQGLAGAIPYNEQFF
NA	TRBV7-8	TRBD2	16	TRBJ2-1	TGTGCCAGCAGCTTAATGGCCGGGGGGGTTAGGGATGAGCAGTTCTTC	CASSLMAGGVRDEQFF
few	TRBV4-1	NA	15	TRBJ1-2	TGCGCCAGCAGCCAAGATCGAACGGCATCTTATGGCTACACCTTC	CASSQDRTASYGYTF
NA	TRBV6-6	TRBD1	16	TRBJ1-2	TGTGCCAGCAGTTACAGCCCTCAGGGGGGACTAAGTGGCTACACCTTC	CASSYSPQGGLSGYTF